These 26 T cell receptor beta chains originate from one sample sequenced in a study of blood T cell repertoires in COVID-19. The repertoire was sequenced with immunoSEQ multiplex PCR; TCRdb's copy has only in-frame clones and lacks some. The data contain about 55,000 clones, roughly 80% of them singletons. The sequenced sample was peripheral blood. The receptors were sampled from a human donor in a cohort sampled during active or convalescent COVID-19.

The chain links TRBV5-1 to TRBJ2-5, with TRBD1 identical over 11 bases. Germline loops: CDR1 SGHRS, CDR2 YFSETQ. The CDR3 totals 16 residues. With 2 bases clipped from V and 5 bases from J, the junction kept 8 bases outside the gene matches. CDR3 amino acids: CASSLDGQGARETQYF. The CDR3, as DNA: TGCGCCAGCAGCTTAGATGGACAGGGGGCAAGGGAGACCCAGTACTTC.

This clone was detected only a few times. This sequence joins TRBV6-2 or TRBV6-3 and TRBJ2-5, with D tentatively TRBD2 (5 bases). Germline CDR1 reads MNHEY; CDR2 reads SVGEGT. With 7 bases removed from V and 2 bases from J, the gap between germline ends came to 17 bases. CDR3 length equals 15 residues. CDR3: CASTPGRAFQETQYF. In nucleotides, the CDR3 is TGTGCCAGCACCCCCGGGCGGGCTTTTCAAGAGACCCAGTACTTC.

The count of this clone is one. CDR3 in amino acids: CASTPRAGVTEAFF. As DNA, the CDR3 is TGTGCCAGCACCCCCCGGGCGGGCGTCACTGAAGCTTTCTTT. The gene calls are TRBV27 and TRBJ1-1; D remains unclear. Germline CDR1 is MNHEY and CDR2 is SMNVEV (reference sequence). V was clipped by 7 bases and J by 4 bases, with 16 bases between them. This CDR3 region has 14 residues.

The chain employs TRBV18 and TRBJ2-5; D may be TRBD1 (6 bases). The V end lost 4 bases, the J end lost 2 bases, and 8 bases lay between the germline ends. Germline lookup yields CDR1 KGHSH and CDR2 LQKENI. CDR3 size: 13 residues. The CDR3 loop reads CASSRGQQETQYF. CDR3 DNA sequence: TGTGCCAGCTCACGGGGACAACAAGAGACCCAGTACTTC. Full variable domain (missing parts from reference TRBV18 and TRBJ2-5): NAGVMQNPRHLVRRRGQEARLRCSPMKGHSHVYWYRQLPEEGLKFMVYLQKENIIDESGMPKERFSAEFPKEGPSILRIQQVVRGDSAAYFCASSRGQQETQYFGPGTRLLVL.

The gene calls are TRBV30 and TRBJ1-2, with TRBD1 identical over 9 bases. CDR3 size: 13 residues. Germline values: CDR1 GTSNPN, CDR2 SVGIG (reference sequence). The trim removed 3 bases at V and 7 bases at J, leaving 6 bases unmatched. The CDR3 protein is CAWSPGDRVGYTF. CDR3 DNA sequence: TGTGCCTGGAGCCCAGGGGACAGGGTTGGCTACACCTTC.

This clone was counted a few times. The genes are TRBV11-2 and TRBJ2-1; TRBD2 agrees at 10 bases. V lost 4 bases and J lost 4; bases outside the gene matches: 10. CDR3 length: 17 residues. CDR1 and CDR2 from the germline V gene are SGHAT and FQNNGV. CDR3 DNA sequence: TGTGCCAGCAGCTCGGGGCCGGGACTAGCGCCGTACAATGAGCAGTTCTTC. Its translation: CASSSGPGLAPYNEQFF.

The V call is TRBV12-2, the J call TRBJ2-7; the table's D call TRBD1 went unverified against the DNA. TRBV12-2 is assigned pseudogene status. The CDR3 sequence is 18 residues long. CDR3 nucleotide sequence: TGTGCAAGTCGCTCTCACAGGGGTGATAAGGAAAAAACCTACGAGCAGTACTTC. It translates to CASRSHRGDKEKTYEQYF.

The chain couples TRBV4-3 to TRBJ1-6; D is undetermined. The CDR3 covers 19 residues. V lost 4 bases and J 2 bases, leaving 21 bases between the germline ends. Germline loops: CDR1 LGHNA, CDR2 YSLEER. CDR3 protein: CASSPSVSGGGTYNSPLHF. CDR3 DNA sequence: TGCGCCAGCAGCCCAAGTGTGTCAGGAGGCGGTACCTATAATTCACCCCTCCACTTT.

CDR3 loop: CASSFGRTGQYF. CDR3 coding DNA: TGTGCCAGCAGTTTCGGGAGGACAGGGCAGTACTTC. The chain has TRBV27 and TRBJ2-5, with D possibly matching TRBD1 (8 bases). The ends were cut back, 3 bases at V and 11 bases at J, with 13 bases in the middle. Germline V gene data show CDR1 as MNHEY and CDR2 as SMNVEV (reference sequence). CDR3 length equals 12 residues.

A remark on this clone: This specimen includes other DNA sequences encoding the same CDR3. This sequence joins TRBV7-9 and TRBJ2-1; 13 positions agree with TRBD2. The CDR3 is 15 amino acids. V dropped 4 bases and J dropped 3; count of bases not matched to a gene: 0. CDR1 and CDR2 from the germline V gene are SEHNR and FQNEAQ (reference sequence). The CDR3 loop reads CASSWTSGGYNEQFF. In nucleotides, the CDR3 is TGTGCCAGCAGCTGGACTAGCGGGGGCTACAATGAGCAGTTCTTC.

V usage is TRBV12-2 and J usage is TRBJ1-2; the DNA was not compared with TRBD1, the D call given in the table. TRBV12-2 is designated a pseudogene. This CDR3 is built from 14 residues. CDR3 protein: CASRLEQEAYGYTF. CDR3 nucleotides: TGTGCAAGTCGCTTAGAGCAGGAAGCCTATGGCTACACCTTC.

The chain is built from TRBV4-1 and TRBJ1-2; TRBD1 is a possible D gene (5 bases). Per the germline V gene, CDR1 is MGHRA and CDR2 is YSYEKL. V lost 4 bases, J lost 0 bases, and 12 bases lay in between. CDR3 length equals 15 residues. The CDR3 DNA follows: TGCGCCAGCAGCCTGATGACAGACGCTAACTATGGCTACACCTTC. As protein: CASSLMTDANYGYTF.

The chain is built from TRBV27 and TRBJ1-1; perhaps TRBD1 as D (5 bases). CDR1 and CDR2 (germline): MNHEY, SMNVEV (reference sequence). Trimming took off 4 bases at V and 2 bases at J, with 11 bases between the two ends. CDR3 length equals 14 residues. The CDR3 nucleotides are TGTGCCAGCAGTTATACAGGATCCAACACTGAAGCTTTCTTT. It translates to CASSYTGSNTEAFF.

V and J are TRBV2 and TRBJ2-5; possible D gene TRBD1, 6 bases. Per the germline V gene, CDR1 is SNHLY and CDR2 is FYNNEI. CDR3 length equals 13 residues. The germline V and J ends were trimmed by 5 bases and 2 bases, with 9 bases remaining between them. CDR3 loop: CASSPGAQETQYF. Here the CDR3 DNA reads TGTGCCAGCAGTCCAGGGGCGCAAGAGACCCAGTACTTC.

This clone occurred once. The chain has TRBV2 and TRBJ1-4, with D hard to call. This CDR3 has 12 amino acids. CDR1 is SNHLY and CDR2 is FYNNEI in the germline V gene. V was pared by 0 bases and J by 10 bases, with 6 bases between. This chain's CDR3 is CASSEAGGKLFF. The CDR3 DNA is TGTGCCAGCAGTGAAGCCGGCGGAAAACTGTTTTTT.

This sequence joins TRBV7-2 and TRBJ2-5, with 8 bases lining up with TRBD2. The CDR3 extends over 16 amino acids. Trimming took 6 bases from V and 1 from J; bases not matched to a gene: 10. CDR1 and CDR2 (germline): SGHTA, FQGNSA. CDR3 loop: CASSYKAGVPQETQYF. As DNA, the CDR3 is TGTGCCAGCAGTTACAAAGCGGGGGTCCCCCAAGAGACCCAGTACTTC. The whole variable domain, filled in from reference TRBV7-2 and TRBJ2-5, reads GAGVSQSPSNKVTEKGKDVELRCDPISGHTALYWYRQSLGQGLEFLIYFQGNSAPDKSGLPSDRFSAERTGGSVSTLTIQRTQQEDSAVYLCASSYKAGVPQETQYFGPGTRLLVL.

This chain joins TRBV4-3 and TRBJ2-7; 10 bases map to TRBD1. In germline, CDR1 is LGHNA, CDR2 YSLEER. The CDR3 contains 15 residues. V was clipped by 3 bases and J by 5 bases; unmatched bases: 7. CDR3 coding DNA: TGCGCCAGCAGCCACCAAGACAGGGGGCACGACGAGCAGTACTTC. It encodes CASSHQDRGHDEQYF.

This chain links TRBV4-1 with TRBJ1-5, with D perhaps TRBD1 (5 bases). This CDR3 contains 16 residues. The V end lost 0 bases, the J end lost 4 bases, and 13 bases lay between the germline ends. From germline, CDR1 is MGHRA and CDR2 YSYEKL. Written as DNA, the CDR3 is TGCGCCAGCAGCCAAGAAGGGGCAGGAGCAAATCAGCCCCAGCATTTT. It translates to CASSQEGAGANQPQHF.

This clone was seen once. The V and J genes are TRBV6-1 and TRBJ2-3, with D maybe TRBD2 (5 bases). Trimming took 0 bases from V and 1 from J, leaving 14 bases between them. The CDR3 runs to 17 residues. The V gene's germline CDR1 is MNHNS and CDR2 SASEGT. CDR3 sequence: CASSEARAVRGTDTQYF. The CDR3 DNA sequence: TGTGCCAGCAGTGAAGCGCGGGCAGTGAGGGGCACAGATACGCAGTATTTT.

This clone was seen once. The CDR3 sequence: CASTVGLLANYGYTF. The CDR3 DNA follows: TGTGCCAGCACCGTGGGTCTACTAGCTAACTATGGCTACACCTTC. The chain links TRBV2 to TRBJ1-2; D not resolved. The germline V and J ends were trimmed by 7 bases and 0 bases, with 15 bases remaining between them. The length of the CDR3 is 15 residues. Germline V gene lookup returns CDR1 SNHLY and CDR2 FYNNEI.

The chain combines TRBV2 with TRBJ1-2; the match to TRBD1 covers 7 bases. The CDR3 length is 12 residues. Unmatched junction bases numbered 3, after V lost 3 bases and J lost 8 bases. Germline V lookup: CDR1 SNHLY, CDR2 FYNNEI. Here the CDR3 reads CASSDQGVGYTF. The DNA of the CDR3 is TGTGCCAGCAGTGATCAGGGGGTGGGCTACACCTTC.

This chain connects TRBV5-1 to TRBJ1-4; 7 nucleotides agree with TRBD1. Unmatched junction bases numbered 6, after V lost 4 bases and J lost 3 bases. This CDR3 spans 15 amino acids. Germline V gives CDR1 SGHRS, CDR2 YFSETQ. The CDR3 is CASSDTTGSNEKLFF. Written as DNA, the CDR3 is TGCGCCAGCAGCGATACGACAGGGTCTAATGAAAAACTGTTTTTT.

This clone was recorded a few times. J is TRBJ2-4 and V is TRBV19; weak D call: TRBD2 (6 bases). This CDR3 spans 13 amino acids. The V end was cut by 9 bases, the J end by 0 bases, with 9 bases between. Germline CDR1 reads LNHDA; CDR2 reads SQIVND (reference sequence). DNA for the CDR3: TGTGCCAGCCGGGACTTAGCCAAAAACATTCAGTACTTC. It translates to CASRDLAKNIQYF.

The chain is built from TRBV19 and TRBJ2-7; 7 bases line up with TRBD1. The CDR3 consists of 15 residues. With V trimmed by 1 base and J by 3 bases, 6 bases remained unmatched. The germline V gene has CDR1 LNHDA and CDR2 SQIVND (reference sequence). The CDR3 sequence: CASSIGTGQHYEQYF. CDR3 coding DNA: TGTGCCAGTAGTATAGGGACGGGACAGCACTACGAGCAGTACTTC.

This clone was observed a handful of times. This chain uses TRBV25-1 with TRBJ2-1; 9 bases align to TRBD1. V lost 5 bases and J lost 5; bases outside the gene matches: 7. The V gene's germline CDR1 is MGHDK and CDR2 SYGVNS. There are 15 residues in the CDR3. The CDR3 is CASSFTGGWDNEQFF. The CDR3 nucleotides read TGTGCCAGCAGTTTCACAGGGGGCTGGGACAATGAGCAGTTCTTC.

A note on this clone: One end of the junction is discordant with germline, which a read error may explain. The chain is built from TRBV7-7 and TRBJ2-5; 8 bases line up with TRBD1. The CDR3 has 15 residues. From germline, CDR1 is SSHAT and CDR2 FNYEAQ (reference sequence). CDR3 sequence reads: CASSLGQGRGETQYF. Written as DNA, the CDR3 is TGTGCTAGCAGCTTAGGACAGGGAAGAGGAGAGACCCAGTACTTC.